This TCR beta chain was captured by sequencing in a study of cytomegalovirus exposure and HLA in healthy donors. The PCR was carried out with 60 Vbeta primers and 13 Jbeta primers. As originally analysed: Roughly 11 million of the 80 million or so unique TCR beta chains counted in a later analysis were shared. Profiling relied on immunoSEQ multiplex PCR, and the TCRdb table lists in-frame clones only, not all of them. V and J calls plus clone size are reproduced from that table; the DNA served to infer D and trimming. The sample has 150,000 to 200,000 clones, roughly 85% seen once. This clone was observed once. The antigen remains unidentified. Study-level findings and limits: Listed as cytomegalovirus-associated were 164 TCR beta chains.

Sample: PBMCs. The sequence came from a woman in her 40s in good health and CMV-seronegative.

CDR3 protein: CASSHSGTSGRGNEQFF. The CDR3 DNA is TGCGCCAGCAGCCATAGCGGGACTAGCGGGAGAGGGAATGAGCAGTTCTTC. The chain recombines TRBV4-1 with TRBJ2-1; 14 nucleotides line up with TRBD2. The CDR3 loop spans 17 amino acids. Germline trimming cut 3 bases from V and 7 bases from J; bases unmatched to any gene: 8. Per germline, CDR1 MGHRA and CDR2 YSYEKL.